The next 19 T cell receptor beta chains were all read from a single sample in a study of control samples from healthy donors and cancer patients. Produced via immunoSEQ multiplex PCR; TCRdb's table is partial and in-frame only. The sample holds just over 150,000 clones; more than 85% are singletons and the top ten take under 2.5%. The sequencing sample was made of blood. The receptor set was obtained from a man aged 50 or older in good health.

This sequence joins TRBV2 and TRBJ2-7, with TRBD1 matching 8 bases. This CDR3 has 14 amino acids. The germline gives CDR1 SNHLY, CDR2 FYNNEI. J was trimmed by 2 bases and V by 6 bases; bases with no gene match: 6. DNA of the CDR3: TGTGCCAGCAGCCTTCAGGGGGCCGCCTACGAGCAGTACTTC. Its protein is CASSLQGAAYEQYF. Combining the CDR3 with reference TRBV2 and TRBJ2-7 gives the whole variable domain EPEVTQTPSHQVTQMGQEVILRCVPISNHLYFYWYRQILGQKVEFLVSFYNNEISEKSEIFDDQFSVERPDGSNFTLKIRSTKLEDSAMYFCASSLQGAAYEQYFGPGTRLTVT.

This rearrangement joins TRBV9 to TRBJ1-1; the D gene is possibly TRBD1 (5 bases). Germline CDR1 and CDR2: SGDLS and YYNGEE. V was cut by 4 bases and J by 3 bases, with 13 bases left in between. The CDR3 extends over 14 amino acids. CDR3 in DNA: TGTGCCAGCAGCCCCCGGGCGGGACACACTGAAGCTTTCTTT. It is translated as CASSPRAGHTEAFF.

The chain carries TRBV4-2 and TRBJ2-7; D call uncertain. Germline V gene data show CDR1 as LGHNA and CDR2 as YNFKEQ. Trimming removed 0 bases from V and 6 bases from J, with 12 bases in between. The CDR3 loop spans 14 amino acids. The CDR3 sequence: CASSQDLWVTEQYF. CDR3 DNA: TGTGCCAGCAGCCAAGATTTGTGGGTAACCGAGCAGTACTTC.

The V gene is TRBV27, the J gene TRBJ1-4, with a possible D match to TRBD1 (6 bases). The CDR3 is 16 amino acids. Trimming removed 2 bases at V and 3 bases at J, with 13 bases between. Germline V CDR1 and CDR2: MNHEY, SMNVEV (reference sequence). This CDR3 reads CASSLGRDISNEKLFF. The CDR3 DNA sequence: TGTGCCAGCAGTTTAGGCAGGGACATTTCTAATGAAAAACTGTTTTTT.

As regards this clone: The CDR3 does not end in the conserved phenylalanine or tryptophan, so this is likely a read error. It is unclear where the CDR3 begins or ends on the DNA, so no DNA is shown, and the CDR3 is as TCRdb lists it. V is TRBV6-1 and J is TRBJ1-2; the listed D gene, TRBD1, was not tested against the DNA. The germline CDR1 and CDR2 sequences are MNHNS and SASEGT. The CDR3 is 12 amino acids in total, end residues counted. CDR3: CASSEGQGRSLL.

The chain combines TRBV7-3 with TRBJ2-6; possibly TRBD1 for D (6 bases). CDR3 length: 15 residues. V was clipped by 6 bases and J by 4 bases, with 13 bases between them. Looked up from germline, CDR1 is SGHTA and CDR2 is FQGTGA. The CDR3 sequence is CASRPQGTGANVLTF. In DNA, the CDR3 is TGTGCCAGCAGACCACAGGGAACCGGGGCCAACGTCCTGACTTTC.

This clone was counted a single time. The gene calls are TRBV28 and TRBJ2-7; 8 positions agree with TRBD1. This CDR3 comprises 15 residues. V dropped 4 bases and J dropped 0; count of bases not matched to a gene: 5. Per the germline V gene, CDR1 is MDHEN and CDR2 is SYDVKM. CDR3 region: CASSSRTGSSYEQYF. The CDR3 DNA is TGTGCCAGCAGTTCTCGGACAGGGAGCTCCTACGAGCAGTACTTC.

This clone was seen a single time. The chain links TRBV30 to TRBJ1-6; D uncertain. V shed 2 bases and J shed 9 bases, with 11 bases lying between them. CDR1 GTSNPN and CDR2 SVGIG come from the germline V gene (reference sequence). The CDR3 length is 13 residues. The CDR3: CAWSTQEGSPLHF. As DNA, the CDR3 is TGTGCCTGGAGTACGCAGGAGGGTTCACCCCTCCACTTT.

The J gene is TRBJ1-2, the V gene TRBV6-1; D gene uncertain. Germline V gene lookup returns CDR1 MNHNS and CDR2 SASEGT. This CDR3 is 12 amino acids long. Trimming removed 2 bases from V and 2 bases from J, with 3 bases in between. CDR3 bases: TGTGCCAGCAGTGAATTGAACTATGGCTACACCTTC. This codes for CASSELNYGYTF.

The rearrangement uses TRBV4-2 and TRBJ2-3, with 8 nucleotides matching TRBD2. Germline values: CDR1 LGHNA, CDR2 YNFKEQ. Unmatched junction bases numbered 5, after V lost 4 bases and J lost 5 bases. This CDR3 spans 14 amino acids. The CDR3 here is CASSLGGGEDTQYF. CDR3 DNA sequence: TGTGCCAGCAGCCTCGGGGGGGGCGAAGATACGCAGTATTTT.

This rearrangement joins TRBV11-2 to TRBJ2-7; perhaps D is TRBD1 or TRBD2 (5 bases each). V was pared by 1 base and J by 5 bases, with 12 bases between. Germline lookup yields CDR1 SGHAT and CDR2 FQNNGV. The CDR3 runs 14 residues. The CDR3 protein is CASSLVGPLDEQYF. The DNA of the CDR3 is TGTGCCAGCAGCTTAGTGGGACCCCTGGACGAGCAGTACTTC.

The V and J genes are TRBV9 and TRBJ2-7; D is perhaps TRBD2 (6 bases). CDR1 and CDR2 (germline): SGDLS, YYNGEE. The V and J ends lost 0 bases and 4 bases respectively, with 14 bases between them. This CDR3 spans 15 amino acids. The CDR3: CASSVAPAGRYEQYF. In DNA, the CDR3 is TGTGCCAGCAGCGTAGCTCCGGCAGGGAGGTACGAGCAGTACTTC.

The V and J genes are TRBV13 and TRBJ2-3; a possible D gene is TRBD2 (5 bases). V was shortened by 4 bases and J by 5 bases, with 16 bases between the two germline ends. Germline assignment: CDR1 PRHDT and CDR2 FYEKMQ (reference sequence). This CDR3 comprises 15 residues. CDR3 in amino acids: CASSSGRGSGDTQYF. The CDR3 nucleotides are TGTGCCAGCAGCTCCGGTCGTGGGAGCGGAGATACGCAGTATTTT.

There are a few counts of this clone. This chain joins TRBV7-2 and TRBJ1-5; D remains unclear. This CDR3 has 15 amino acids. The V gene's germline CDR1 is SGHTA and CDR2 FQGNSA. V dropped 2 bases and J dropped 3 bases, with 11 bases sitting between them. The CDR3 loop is CASSLWNLANQPQHF. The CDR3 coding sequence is TGTGCCAGCAGCTTATGGAACCTTGCCAATCAGCCCCAGCATTTT.

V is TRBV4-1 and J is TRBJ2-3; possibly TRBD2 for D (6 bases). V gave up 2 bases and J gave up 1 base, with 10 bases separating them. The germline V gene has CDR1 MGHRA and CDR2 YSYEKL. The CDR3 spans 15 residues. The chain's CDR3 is CASSQLGLGTDTQYF. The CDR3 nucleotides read TGCGCCAGCAGCCAATTGGGACTGGGCACAGATACGCAGTATTTT.

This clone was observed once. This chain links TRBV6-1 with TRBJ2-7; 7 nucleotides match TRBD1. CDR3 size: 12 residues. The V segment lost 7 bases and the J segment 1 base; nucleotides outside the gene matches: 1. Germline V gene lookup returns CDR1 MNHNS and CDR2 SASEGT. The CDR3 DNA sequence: TGTGCCAGCACGGGACAGTCCTACGAGCAGTACTTC. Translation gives CASTGQSYEQYF.

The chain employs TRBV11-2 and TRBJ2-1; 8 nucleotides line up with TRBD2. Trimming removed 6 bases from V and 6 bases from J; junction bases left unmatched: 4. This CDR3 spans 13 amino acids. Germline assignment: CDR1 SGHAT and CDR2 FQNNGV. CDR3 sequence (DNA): TGTGCCAGCAGTGATAGCGGGATCAATGAGCAGTTCTTC. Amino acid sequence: CASSDSGINEQFF.

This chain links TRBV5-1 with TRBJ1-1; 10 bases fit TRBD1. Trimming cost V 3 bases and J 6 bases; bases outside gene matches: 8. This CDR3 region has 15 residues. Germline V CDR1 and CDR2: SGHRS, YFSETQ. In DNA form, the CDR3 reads TGCGCCAGCAGCTCGGCGGGACAGGGGAGAGCTGAAGCTTTCTTT. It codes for CASSSAGQGRAEAFF.

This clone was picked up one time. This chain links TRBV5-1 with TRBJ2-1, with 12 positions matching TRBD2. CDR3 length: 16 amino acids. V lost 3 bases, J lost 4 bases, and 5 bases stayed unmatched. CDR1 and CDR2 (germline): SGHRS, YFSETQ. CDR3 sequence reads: CASSSGTSGPYNEQFF. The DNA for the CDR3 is TGCGCCAGCAGCTCTGGGACTAGCGGGCCTTACAATGAGCAGTTCTTC.